This T cell receptor beta chain was identified during a study of human T cells and chemical hapten exposure (dated by TCRdb to the early 2020s). Describing the broader study: For sensitization, 2% DPC in acetone was applied to a 2 cm by 2 cm area of upper inner arm skin. Throughout the approximately 24-week study period, patients were also given weekly therapeutic DPC doses on the scalp. Patch testing was performed on the upper back with Finn chambers containing 0.01% DPC, and the patch tests were scored after 6 days according to International Contact Dermatitis Research Group standards. Alopecia areata with under or over 50% scalp involvement, alopecia totalis and alopecia universalis were represented in the patient cohort, which was mostly female. Libraries were pooled for sequencing, and per-sample TCR yields varied mainly because of small differences in library volumes within the pool. Peripheral blood TCR repertoire changes were tracked in vivo in alopecia patients during primary and secondary sensitization to the hapten diphenylcyclopropenone (DPC). Patient blood was sampled pre-sensitization (week 0) and at 2, 6 and about 24 weeks after DPC sensitization. About 27 alopecia patients gave blood for TCR sequencing at one to four time points (pre-sensitization, 2, 6 and 24 weeks). What the authors observed across the whole study: The number of TCRs above 1 in 1000 frequency did not change with DPC sensitization; there was no evidence of global repertoire structure alterations. A positive correlation was found between the number of PT1 expanded TCRs and patch test score, with significance reached at thresholds 8, 16 and 32 but not 4. After repeated subsampling, changes were observed in the strength of the expansion versus patch-test correlation and in the threshold at which the correlation became significant. Expanded TCRs formed significantly more large CDR3 similarity clusters than pre-sensitization or healthy control sets, consistent with antigen-driven responses. Because all patients had alopecia, a presumed autoimmune disease, the immune response of the patients might differ from that of healthy individuals.

CDR1 and CDR2, per the germline V gene, are SGDLS and YYNGEE. V sheds 2 bases and J sheds 2 bases, leaving 7 bases between their ends. The CDR3 measures 13 amino acids from cysteine to phenylalanine. CDR3 DNA is the only sequence kept; it has 39 bases, read in frame from the first base. This clonotype was seen a few times. Its binding antigen is unknown. Base qualities are not recorded, but no much larger clone differs from it by a single base. Library preparation employed RACE. Sequenced using a NextSeq 500. During library preparation, unique molecular identifiers were attached to individual cDNA molecules so that TCRs could be counted quantitatively and reproducibly. From each blood RNA sample, both TCR alpha and TCR beta chains were sequenced. As for the original processing: The median number of TCRs per sample was roughly 98,000, ranging from roughly 23,224 to 700,000. V, J and CDR3 annotation of the TCR reads was carried out using the Decombinator software suite. Every sample was subsampled to the same number of TCRs (28,000) for the PS versus PT1 abundance plots. TCRs were defined as expanded if absent before sensitization and observed at least eight times at the 2-week time point. Using fastp trimming at Q25 and MiXCR clonotype assembly, TCRdb reanalyzed the public sequencing data and kept in-frame beta chains. Entries are consolidated by CDR3 protein sequence, retaining the most common genes and DNA. These V and J calls originate from TCRdb's pipeline instead of the authors' own analysis. This sample comprises some 64,000 distinct CDR3 sequences, 9.5% to 12% of them detected only once. About 2% of the sample is held by the ten biggest clonotypes.

The time point label on this specimen signifies: patch test 3, about 24 weeks after DPC sensitization. This specimen's treatment or condition label, interpreted: therapeutic diphenylcyclopropenone sensitization with weekly scalp DPC. At every patch-test visit, the blood draw took place before the patch test was put on. To be eligible, patients had to be aged 18 to 70, diagnosed with alopecia and judged suitable for DPC therapy, while pregnant patients were excluded. Total RNA was extracted from unfractionated whole blood that had been collected in Tempus Blood RNA tubes. The TCR sequence derives from a woman aged 25 to 39 with alopecia areata. Some clones in this sample may be carry-over from other donors' samples. Source: whole blood, taken in connection with sensitization to the hapten diphenylcyclopropenone (DPC). The chain couples TRBV9 to TRBJ1-2, with an unclear D gene assignment. The encoded CDR3 is CASSVQANYGYTF. Read as DNA, the sequence is TGTGCCAGCAGCGTCCAAGCCAACTATGGCTACACCTTC.